The entry below describes one TCR beta chain. This sample stems from a study of tumour-infiltrating T cells in Burkitt lymphoma. The V gene lost 7 bases and the J gene lost 4 bases, with 11 bases spanning the gap. The germline V gene has CDR1 ENHRY and CDR2 SYGVKD. This CDR3 has 13 residues. Clones were sequenced by immunoSEQ multiplex PCR, and TCRdb holds only the in-frame ones, with some missing. This table has about 16,000 clones, 80% appearing once. The J gene is TRBJ1-5, the V gene TRBV10-3; no clear D gene. The sample comprised tumor tissue. The clonotype was recovered from a human donor with diffuse large B-cell lymphoma. CDR3 DNA: TGTGCCATCACCCCCGGAGATAATCAGCCCCAGCATTTT. Amino acids: CAITPGDNQPQHF.